The T cell receptor beta chain under discussion was sequenced for a study of beta chain features in type 1 diabetes. Study as a whole: Sorted cells examined across all samples numbered 107,917,701. Study-level findings and limits: The study left unresolved whether HLA type influences TCRB rearrangement. Within each of all four CD4+ subsets, Type 1 diabetes patients had TCRB CDR3s that were moderately but significantly shorter. High-TCR-expressing cells could be over-represented by cDNA sequencing.

Of the isolated RNA, all was reverse transcribed, and so the sequenced material was expressed TCRB transcripts. Data came from immunoSEQ multiplex PCR; TCRdb stores just in-frame clones and leaves some out. The top ten hold about 0.08% of the sample, which has approximately 250,000 clones, under 20% seen once. On average, the one heparinised blood draw given by each donor was roughly 100 mL. Trimming cost V 6 bases and J 0 bases; bases outside gene matches: 0. Per the germline V gene, CDR1 is SGHTA and CDR2 is FQGNSA. The CDR3 has 14 residues. Details on this clone: The antigen is unknown.

Sequencing used naive CD4+ T cells from blood. The gene calls are TRBV7-2 and TRBJ2-3; 10 bases are shared with TRBD2. The receptor's source is a man younger than 45 with type 1 diabetes. The CDR3 spells CASRLAGSTDTQYF. The CDR3 coding sequence is TGTGCCAGCAGACTAGCGGGAAGCACAGATACGCAGTATTTT. The entire variable domain, with the rest obtained from reference TRBV7-2 and TRBJ2-3, is as follows: GAGVSQSPSNKVTEKGKDVELRCDPISGHTALYWYRQSLGQGLEFLIYFQGNSAPDKSGLPSDRFSAERTGGSVSTLTIQRTQQEDSAVYLCASRLAGSTDTQYFGPGTRLTVL.